This TCR beta chain was observed in a study of blood T cell repertoires in COVID-19. Study-wide background: The United States, Italy and Spain provided the acute and convalescent COVID-19 samples. The cDNA or gDNA used as material had been derived from T cells, B-cell-depleted T cells, or PBMCs.

Germline values: CDR1 MGHDK, CDR2 SYGVNS. The CDR3 contains 17 residues. The V gene lost 5 bases and the J gene lost 0 bases, with 17 bases spanning the gap. In the original workflow: Cell counts per sample came from amplifying reference gene primers. Sequencing was performed with immunoSEQ multiplex PCR; in TCRdb, only in-frame clones are kept and a portion is missing. That table furnishes V, J and clone size, whereas the DNA furnished D and trimming. In the table there are around 150,000 clones, approximately 80% of which are singletons. Input material: peripheral blood. The TCR originated in a woman at least 80 years old with active or convalescent COVID-19. The V and J genes are TRBV25-1 and TRBJ2-1, with D possibly matching TRBD2 (7 bases). Written as DNA, the CDR3 is TGTGCCAGCAGTTCTCCACGGGGGGCCCCCTCCTACAATGAGCAGTTCTTC. Residues: CASSSPRGAPSYNEQFF.